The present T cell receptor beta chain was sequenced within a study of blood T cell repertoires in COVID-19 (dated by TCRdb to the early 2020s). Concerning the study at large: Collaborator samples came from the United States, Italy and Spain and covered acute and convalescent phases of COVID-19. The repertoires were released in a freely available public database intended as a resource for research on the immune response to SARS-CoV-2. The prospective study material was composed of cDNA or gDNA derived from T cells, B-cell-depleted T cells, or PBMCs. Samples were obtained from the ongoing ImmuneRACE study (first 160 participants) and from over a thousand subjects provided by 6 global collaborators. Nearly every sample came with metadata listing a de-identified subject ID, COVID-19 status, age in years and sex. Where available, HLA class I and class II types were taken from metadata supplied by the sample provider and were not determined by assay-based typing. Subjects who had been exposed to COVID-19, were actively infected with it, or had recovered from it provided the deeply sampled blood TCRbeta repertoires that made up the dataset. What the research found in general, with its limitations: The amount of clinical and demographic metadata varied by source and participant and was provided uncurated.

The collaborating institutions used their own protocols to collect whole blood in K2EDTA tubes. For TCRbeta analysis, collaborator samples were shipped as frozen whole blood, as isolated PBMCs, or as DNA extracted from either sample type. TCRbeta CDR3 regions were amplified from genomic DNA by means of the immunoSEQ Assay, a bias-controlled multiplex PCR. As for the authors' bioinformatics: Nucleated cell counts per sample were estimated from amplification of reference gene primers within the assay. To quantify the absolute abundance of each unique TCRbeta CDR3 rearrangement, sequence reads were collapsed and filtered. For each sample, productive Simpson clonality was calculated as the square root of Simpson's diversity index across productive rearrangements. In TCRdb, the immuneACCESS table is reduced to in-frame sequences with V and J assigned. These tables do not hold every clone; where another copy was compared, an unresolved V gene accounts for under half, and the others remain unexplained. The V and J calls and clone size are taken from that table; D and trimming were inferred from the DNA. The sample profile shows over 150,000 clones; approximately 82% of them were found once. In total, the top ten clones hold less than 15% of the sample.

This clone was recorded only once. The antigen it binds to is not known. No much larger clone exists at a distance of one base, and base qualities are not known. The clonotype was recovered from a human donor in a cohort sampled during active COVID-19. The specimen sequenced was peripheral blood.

The CDR3 protein is CASSSGDSNEQYF. At the DNA level, the sequence is TGCGCCAGCAGCTCGGGTGACTCGAACGAGCAGTACTTC. The chain links TRBV5-1 with TRBJ2-7, with the D gene call left open. A distance of 12 bases separates the germline ends of V and J, which lose 3 bases and 5 bases respectively. The CDR3 spans 13 residues, from the cysteine through the phenylalanine. The CDR3 DNA has 39 bases and is translated from base 1. CDR1 and CDR2 were assigned from the germline V gene as SGHRS and YFSETQ.